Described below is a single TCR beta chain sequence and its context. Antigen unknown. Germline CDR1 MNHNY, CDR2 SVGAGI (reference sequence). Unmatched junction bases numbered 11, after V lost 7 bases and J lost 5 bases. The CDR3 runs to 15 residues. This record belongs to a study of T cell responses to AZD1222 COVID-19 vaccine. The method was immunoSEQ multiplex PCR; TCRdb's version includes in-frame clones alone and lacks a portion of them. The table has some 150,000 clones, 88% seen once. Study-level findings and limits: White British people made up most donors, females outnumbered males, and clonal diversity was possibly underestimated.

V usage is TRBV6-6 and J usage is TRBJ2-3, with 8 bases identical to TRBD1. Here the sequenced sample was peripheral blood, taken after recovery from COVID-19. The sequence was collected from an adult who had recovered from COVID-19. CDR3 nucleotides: TGTGCCAGCACCACGAAGGACAGGGCTCAAGATACGCAGTATTTT. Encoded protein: CASTTKDRAQDTQYF.